These 5 T cell receptor beta chains originate from one sample sequenced in a study of T cell changes during pregnancy in multiple sclerosis. The protocol was immunoSEQ multiplex PCR, while the TCRdb copy is restricted to in-frame clones and leaves out a portion. The sample lists approximately 35,000 clones, roughly nine tenths occurring once. Source: CD4+ T cells from peripheral blood mononuclear cells, taken in the second trimester of pregnancy. These receptors came from a female donor in good health, enrolled as a control in a pregnancy study.

The V call is TRBV18, the J call TRBJ1-1; 7 positions match TRBD1. CDR1 is KGHSH, CDR2 LQKENI, per germline. V dropped 8 bases and J dropped 1; count of bases not matched to a gene: 4. This CDR3 is built from 13 residues. CDR3 DNA sequence: TGTGCCAGCAGAAGGGACAGGAACACTGAAGCTTTCTTT. Translating it yields CASRRDRNTEAFF. Looking up the rest from reference TRBV18 and TRBJ1-1 gives the full variable domain: NAGVMQNPRHLVRRRGQEARLRCSPMKGHSHVYWYRQLPEEGLKFMVYLQKENIIDESGMPKERFSAEFPKEGPSILRIQQVVRGDSAAYFCASRRDRNTEAFFGQGTRLTVV.

A single count supports this clone. The chain couples TRBV18 to TRBJ2-5, with 7 bases lining up with TRBD1. The CDR3 is made up of 14 amino acids. V dropped 3 bases and J dropped 2; count of bases not matched to a gene: 3. Germline V gene data show CDR1 as KGHSH and CDR2 as LQKENI. CDR3 nucleotides: TGTGCCAGCTCACCTCCGGGACAGCAAGAGACCCAGTACTTC. It translates to CASSPPGQQETQYF.

J is TRBJ2-7 and V is TRBV2, with TRBD1 matching 10 bases. With V trimmed by 11 bases and J by 2 bases, 18 bases remained unmatched. CDR1 is SNHLY and CDR2 is FYNNEI in the germline V gene. The CDR3 is 17 residues long. CDR3 amino acids: CAGSPGTGASIAYEQYF. CDR3 sequence (DNA): TGTGCCGGCTCCCCAGGGACAGGGGCCTCGATCGCCTACGAGCAGTACTTC.

The V call is TRBV5-1, the J call TRBJ2-7; 13 bases match TRBD2. From germline, CDR1 is SGHRS and CDR2 YFSETQ. The V segment lost 5 bases and the J segment 9 bases; nucleotides outside the gene matches: 5. The CDR3 has 13 residues. The CDR3 sequence is CASRGTSGTGQYF. The CDR3 nucleotides read TGCGCCAGCAGGGGGACTAGCGGGACCGGGCAGTACTTC.

The rearrangement joins TRBV15 to TRBJ2-1, with 10 nucleotides matching TRBD1. CDR1 is LNHNV, CDR2 YYDKDF, per germline (reference sequence). The V segment lost 5 bases and the J segment 6 bases; nucleotides outside the gene matches: 7. The CDR3 covers 15 residues. Written as DNA, the CDR3 is TGTGCCACCAGCTGGCGGACAGGGGGGCGCAATGAGCAGTTCTTC. Protein sequence: CATSWRTGGRNEQFF.